The T cell receptor beta chain under discussion was sequenced for a study of OX40 agonist ivuxolimab in advanced cancers. Study-level information: Ivuxolimab, an agonistic anti-OX40 (CD134) antibody, was given to patients.

Concerning this clone itself: Its antigen is unknown.

Whole-study results and caveats: A proportion of nonresponders additionally exhibited low normalized T-cell clonal expansion.

Sequencing used immunoSEQ multiplex PCR; TCRdb keeps in-frame clones, though not all of them. The sample records tens of thousands of clones, around 93% being singletons. The CDR3 covers 17 residues. Germline assignment: CDR1 SGHRS and CDR2 YFSETQ. V trimming: 3 bases; J trimming: 5 bases; junction bases outside the gene matches: 12. The chain couples TRBV5-1 to TRBJ1-5; 9 bases match TRBD1. The clonotype originates from an adult with an advanced solid tumor such as melanoma, head and neck, liver or kidney cancer. The sample in question was CD4+ or CD8+ T cells sorted from blood, obtained in a trial of the OX40 agonist ivuxolimab. CDR3 DNA sequence: TGCGCCAGCAGCTCTCCAGGGGGGACAGGGTATGATCAGCCCCAGCATTTT. As protein: CASSSPGGTGYDQPQHF.